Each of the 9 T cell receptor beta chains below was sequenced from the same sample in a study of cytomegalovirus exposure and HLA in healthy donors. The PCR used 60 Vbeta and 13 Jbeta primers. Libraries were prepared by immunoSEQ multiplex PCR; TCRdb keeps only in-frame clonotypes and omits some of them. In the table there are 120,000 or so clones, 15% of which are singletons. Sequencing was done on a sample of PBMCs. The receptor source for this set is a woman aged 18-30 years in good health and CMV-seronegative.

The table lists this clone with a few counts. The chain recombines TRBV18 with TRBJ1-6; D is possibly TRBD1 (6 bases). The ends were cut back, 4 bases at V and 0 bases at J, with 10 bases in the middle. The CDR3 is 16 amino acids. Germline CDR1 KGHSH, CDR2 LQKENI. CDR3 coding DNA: TGTGCCAGCTCACAAAAGGACAGCTCCTATAATTCACCCCTCCACTTT. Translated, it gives CASSQKDSSYNSPLHF.

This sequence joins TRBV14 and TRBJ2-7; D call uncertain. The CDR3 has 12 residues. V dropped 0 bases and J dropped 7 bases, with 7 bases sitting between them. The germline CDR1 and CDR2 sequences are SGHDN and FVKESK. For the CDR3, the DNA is TGTGCCAGCAGCCAAGATCGCCGGGAGCAGTACTTC. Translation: CASSQDRREQYF.

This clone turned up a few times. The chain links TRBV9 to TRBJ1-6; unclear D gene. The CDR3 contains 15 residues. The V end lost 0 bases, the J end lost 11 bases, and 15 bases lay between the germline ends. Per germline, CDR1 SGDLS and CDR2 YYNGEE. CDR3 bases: TGTGCCAGCAGCGTAGGGGCAGGTCGGGATCCACCCCTCCACTTT. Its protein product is CASSVGAGRDPPLHF.

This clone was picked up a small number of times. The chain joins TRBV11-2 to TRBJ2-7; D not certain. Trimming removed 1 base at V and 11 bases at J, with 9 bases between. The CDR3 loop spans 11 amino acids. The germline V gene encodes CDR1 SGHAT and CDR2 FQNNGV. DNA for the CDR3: TGTGCCAGCAGCTTAGGCGCGGCTAAGTACTTC. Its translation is CASSLGAAKYF.

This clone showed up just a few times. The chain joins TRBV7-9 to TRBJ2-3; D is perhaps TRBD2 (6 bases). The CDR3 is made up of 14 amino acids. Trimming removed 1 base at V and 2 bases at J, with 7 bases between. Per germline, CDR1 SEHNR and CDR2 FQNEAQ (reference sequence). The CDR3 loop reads CASSLGGDTDTQYF. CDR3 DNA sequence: TGTGCCAGCAGCTTAGGGGGGGACACAGATACGCAGTATTTT. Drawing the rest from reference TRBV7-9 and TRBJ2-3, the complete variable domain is DTGVSQNPRHKITKRGQNVTFRCDPISEHNRLYWYRQTLGQGPEFLTYFQNEAQLEKSRLLSDRFSAERPKGSFSTLEIQRTEQGDSAMYLCASSLGGDTDTQYFGPGTRLTVL.

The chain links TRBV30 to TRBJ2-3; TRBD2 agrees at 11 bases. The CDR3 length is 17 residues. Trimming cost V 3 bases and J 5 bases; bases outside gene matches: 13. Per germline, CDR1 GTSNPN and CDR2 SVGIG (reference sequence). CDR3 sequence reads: CAWRGFRASGGIDTQYF. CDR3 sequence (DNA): TGTGCCTGGAGGGGCTTTCGGGCTAGCGGGGGGATAGATACGCAGTATTTT.

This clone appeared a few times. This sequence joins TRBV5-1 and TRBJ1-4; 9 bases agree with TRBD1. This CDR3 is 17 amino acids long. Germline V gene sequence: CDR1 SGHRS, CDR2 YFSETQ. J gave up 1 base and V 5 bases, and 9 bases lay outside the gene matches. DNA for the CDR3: TGCGCCAGCAGACGGACAGGGGAAGTAGGAACTAATGAAAAACTGTTTTTT. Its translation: CASRRTGEVGTNEKLFF. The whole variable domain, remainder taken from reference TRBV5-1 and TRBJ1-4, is KAGVTQTPRYLIKTRGQQVTLSCSPISGHRSVSWYQQTPGQGLQFLFEYFSETQRNKGNFPGRFSGRQFSNSRSEMNVSTLELGDSALYLCASRRTGEVGTNEKLFFGSGTQLSVL.

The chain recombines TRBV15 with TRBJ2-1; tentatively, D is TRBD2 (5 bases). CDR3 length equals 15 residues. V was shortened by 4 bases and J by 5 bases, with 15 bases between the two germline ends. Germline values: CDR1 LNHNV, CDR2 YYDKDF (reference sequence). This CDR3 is CATSMESRGHNEQFF. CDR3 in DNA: TGTGCCACCAGCATGGAGTCTAGAGGGCACAATGAGCAGTTCTTC. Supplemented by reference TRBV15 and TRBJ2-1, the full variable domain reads DAMVIQNPRYQVTQFGKPVTLSCSQTLNHNVMYWYQQKSSQAPKLLFHYYDKDFNNEADTPDNFQSRRPNTSFCFLDIRSPGLGDTAMYLCATSMESRGHNEQFFGPGTRLTVL.

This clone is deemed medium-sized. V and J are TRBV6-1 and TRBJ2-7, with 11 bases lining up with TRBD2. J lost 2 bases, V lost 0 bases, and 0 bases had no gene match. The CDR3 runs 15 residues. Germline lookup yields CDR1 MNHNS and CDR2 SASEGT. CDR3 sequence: CASSEASGGAYEQYF. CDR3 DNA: TGTGCCAGCAGTGAAGCTAGCGGGGGGGCCTACGAGCAGTACTTC.